These T cell receptor beta chains were read from a single sample in a study of blood T cell repertoires in COVID-19. Data came from immunoSEQ multiplex PCR; TCRdb stores just in-frame clones and leaves some out. The data contain about 82,000 clones, 83% of them singletons. The sample was peripheral blood. The source is a woman aged 55-70 years with acute or convalescent COVID-19. Both conserved end residues are part of each CDR3. D genes are given only for firm matches. Some rows mark clone size as missing; the rest say once, few, many or name a class of expanded clone.

D gene,J gene,V gene,clone size,CDR3 DNA,CDR3 protein
TRBD2,TRBJ2-5,TRBV7-9,.,TGTGCCAGCAGCTTTACTAGCGGGAGAGGAGAGACCCAGTACTTC,CASSFTSGRGETQYF
.,TRBJ1-1,TRBV2,.,TGTGCCAGTAAGATACAGGGGAACACTGAAGCTTTCTTT,CASKIQGNTEAFF
.,TRBJ2-2,TRBV19,.,TGTGCCTCCAGTACAGGGAACACCGGGGAGCTGTTTTTT,CASSTGNTGELFF
.,TRBJ1-1,TRBV25-1,.,TGTGCCAGCAGTTCGGACACTGAAGCTTTCTTT,CASSSDTEAFF
.,TRBJ1-1,TRBV11-3,.,TGTGCCAGCAGCCGACAATCAGGGGCGCCGGACACTGAAGCTTTCTTT,CASSRQSGAPDTEAFF
.,TRBJ1-4,TRBV30,.,TGTGCCTGGAGTGTACGAACCCGCTCCGGTGAAAAACTGTTTTTT,CAWSVRTRSGEKLFF
.,TRBJ1-5,TRBV30,.,TGTGCCTGGAGTGTAAGCCAGGGCCTTCTTCAGCCCCAGCATTTT,CAWSVSQGLLQPQHF
.,TRBJ2-5,TRBV24-1,.,TGTGCCACCAGTGATATCGGGGAGCAAGAGACCCAGTACTTC,CATSDIGEQETQYF
.,TRBJ2-1,TRBV10-1,.,TGCGCCAGCAGTGAAAGGAGGGCCAACAATGAGCAGTTCTTC,CASSERRANNEQFF
.,TRBJ2-6,TRBV11-2,.,TGTGCCAGCAGCTTAGATCCACTCAACTCTGGGGCCAACGTCCTGACTTTC,CASSLDPLNSGANVLTF
TRBD2,TRBJ2-5,TRBV24-1,.,TGTGCCACCAGTGACCCCGGGACTAGCGATGAGACCCAGTACTTC,CATSDPGTSDETQYF
.,TRBJ2-1,TRBV3-1/TRBV3-2,few,TGTGCCAGCAGCCCCTGGGGAGCGGCCATGGGCAATGAGCAGTTCTTC,CASSPWGAAMGNEQFF
TRBD1,TRBJ2-3,TRBV6-2/TRBV6-3,.,TGTGCCAGCAGTTGGGACAGGGGGCGAGATACGCAGTATTTT,CASSWDRGRDTQYF